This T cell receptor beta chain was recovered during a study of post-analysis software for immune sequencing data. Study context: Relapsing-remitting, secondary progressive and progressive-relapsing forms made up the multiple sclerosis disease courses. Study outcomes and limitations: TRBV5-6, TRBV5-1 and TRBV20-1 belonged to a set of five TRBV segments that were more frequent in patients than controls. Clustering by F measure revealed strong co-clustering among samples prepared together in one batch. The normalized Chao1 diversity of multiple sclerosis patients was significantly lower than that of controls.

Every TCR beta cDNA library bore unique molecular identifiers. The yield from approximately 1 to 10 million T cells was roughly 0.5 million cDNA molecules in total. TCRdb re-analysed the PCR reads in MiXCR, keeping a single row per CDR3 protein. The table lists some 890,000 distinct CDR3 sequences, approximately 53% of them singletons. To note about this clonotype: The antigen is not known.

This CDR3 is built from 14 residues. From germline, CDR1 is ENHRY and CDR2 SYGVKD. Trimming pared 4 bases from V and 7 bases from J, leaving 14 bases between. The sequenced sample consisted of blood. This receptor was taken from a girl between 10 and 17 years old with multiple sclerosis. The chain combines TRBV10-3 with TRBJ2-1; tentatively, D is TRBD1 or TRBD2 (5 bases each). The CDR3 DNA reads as TGTGCCATCAGTGTAAGCCGGGACCTAAATGAGCAGTTCTTC. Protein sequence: CAISVSRDLNEQFF.